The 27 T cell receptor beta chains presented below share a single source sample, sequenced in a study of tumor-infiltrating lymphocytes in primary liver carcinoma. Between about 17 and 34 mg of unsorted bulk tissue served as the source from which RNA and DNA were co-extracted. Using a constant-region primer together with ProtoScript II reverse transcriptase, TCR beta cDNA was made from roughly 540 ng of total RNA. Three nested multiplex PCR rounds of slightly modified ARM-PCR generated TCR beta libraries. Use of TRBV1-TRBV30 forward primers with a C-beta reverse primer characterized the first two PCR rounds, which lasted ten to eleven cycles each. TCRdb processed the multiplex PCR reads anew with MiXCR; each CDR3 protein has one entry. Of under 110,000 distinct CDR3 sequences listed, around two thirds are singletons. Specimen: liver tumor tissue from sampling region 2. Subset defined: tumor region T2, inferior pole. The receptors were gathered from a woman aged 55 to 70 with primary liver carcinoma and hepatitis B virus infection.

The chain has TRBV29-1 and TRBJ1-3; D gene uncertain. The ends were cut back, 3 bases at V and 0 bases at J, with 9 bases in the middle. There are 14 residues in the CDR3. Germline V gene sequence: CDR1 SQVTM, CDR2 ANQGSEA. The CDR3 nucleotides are TGCAGCGTTGACGCAGTGCACTCTGGAAACACCATATATTTT. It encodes CSVDAVHSGNTIYF.

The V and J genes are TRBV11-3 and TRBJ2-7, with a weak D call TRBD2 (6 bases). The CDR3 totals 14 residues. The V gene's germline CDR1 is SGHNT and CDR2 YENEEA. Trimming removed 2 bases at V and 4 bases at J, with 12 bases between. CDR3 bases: TGTGCCAGCAGCTTAAGCCGACGGGAGTACGAGCAGTACTTC. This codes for CASSLSRREYEQYF.

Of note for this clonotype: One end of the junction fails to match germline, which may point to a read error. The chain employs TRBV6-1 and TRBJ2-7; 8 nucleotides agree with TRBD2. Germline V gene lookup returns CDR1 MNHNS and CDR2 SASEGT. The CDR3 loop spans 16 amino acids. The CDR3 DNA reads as TGTGCCAACAGTGATCCCCCCGAGACCGGGAGGGACGAGCAGTACTTC. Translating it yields CANSDPPETGRDEQYF.

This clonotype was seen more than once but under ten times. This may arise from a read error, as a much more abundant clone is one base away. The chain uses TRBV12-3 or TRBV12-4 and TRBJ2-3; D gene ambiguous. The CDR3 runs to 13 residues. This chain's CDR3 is CVSSFRGADTQYF. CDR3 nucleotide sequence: TGTGTCAGCAGTTTCCGTGGGGCAGATACGCAGTATTTT.

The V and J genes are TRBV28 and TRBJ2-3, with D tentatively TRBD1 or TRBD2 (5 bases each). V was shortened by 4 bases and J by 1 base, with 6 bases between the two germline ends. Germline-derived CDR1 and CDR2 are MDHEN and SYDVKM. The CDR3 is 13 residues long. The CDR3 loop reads CASSWDGTDTQYF. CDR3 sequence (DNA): TGTGCCAGCAGTTGGGACGGCACAGATACGCAGTATTTT.

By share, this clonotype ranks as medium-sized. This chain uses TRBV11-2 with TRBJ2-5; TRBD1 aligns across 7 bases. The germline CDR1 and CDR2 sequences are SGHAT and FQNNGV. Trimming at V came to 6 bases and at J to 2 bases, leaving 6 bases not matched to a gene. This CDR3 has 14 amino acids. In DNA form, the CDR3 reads TGTGCCAGCAGACCGGGACAGCGACAAGAGACCCAGTACTTC. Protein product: CASRPGQRQETQYF.

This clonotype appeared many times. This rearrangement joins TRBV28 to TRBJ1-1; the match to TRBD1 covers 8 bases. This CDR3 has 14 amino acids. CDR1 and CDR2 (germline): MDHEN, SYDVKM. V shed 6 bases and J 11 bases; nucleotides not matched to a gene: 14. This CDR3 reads CASRTQRGTGGAFF. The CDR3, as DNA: TGTGCCAGCAGAACCCAGAGGGGGACAGGTGGTGCTTTCTTT.

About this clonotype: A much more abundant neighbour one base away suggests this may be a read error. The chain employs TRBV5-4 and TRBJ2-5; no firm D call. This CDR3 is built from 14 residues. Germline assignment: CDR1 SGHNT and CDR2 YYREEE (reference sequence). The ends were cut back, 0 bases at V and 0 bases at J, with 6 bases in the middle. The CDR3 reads CASSLGRYQETQYF. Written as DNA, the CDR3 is TGTGCCAGCAGCTTGGGCAGGTACCAAGAGACCCAGTACTTC.

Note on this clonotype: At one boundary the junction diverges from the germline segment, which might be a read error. CDR3 nucleotide sequence: TGTGGCAGCAGTTTGAAAGCGGGAGGGGTCGAGCAGTACTTC. Translated, it gives CGSSLKAGGVEQYF. This chain links TRBV28 with TRBJ2-7; 10 positions match TRBD2. This CDR3 spans 14 amino acids. The germline V gene has CDR1 MDHEN and CDR2 SYDVKM.

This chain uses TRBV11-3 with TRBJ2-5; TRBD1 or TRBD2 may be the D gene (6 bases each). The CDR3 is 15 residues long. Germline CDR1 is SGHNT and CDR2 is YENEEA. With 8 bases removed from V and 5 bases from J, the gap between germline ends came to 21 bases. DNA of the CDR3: TGTGCCAGCGGACCCCCGACTAGTAGGGGGGAGACCCAGTACTTC. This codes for CASGPPTSRGETQYF. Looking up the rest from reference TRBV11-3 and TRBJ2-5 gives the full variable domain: EAGVVQSPRYKIIEKKQPVAFWCNPISGHNTLYWYLQNLGQGPELLIRYENEEAVDDSQLPKDRFSAERLKGVDSTLKIQPAELGDSAVYLCASGPPTSRGETQYFGPGTRLLVL.

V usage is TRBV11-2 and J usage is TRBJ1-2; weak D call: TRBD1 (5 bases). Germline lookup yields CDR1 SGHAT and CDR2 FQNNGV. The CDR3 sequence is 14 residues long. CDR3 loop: CANSLKRGFHGYTF. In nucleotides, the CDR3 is TGTGCTAACAGCTTAAAGAGGGGATTCCATGGCTACACCTTC. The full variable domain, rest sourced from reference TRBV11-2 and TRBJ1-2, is EAGVAQSPRYKIIEKRQSVAFWCNPISGHATLYWYQQILGQGPKLLIQFQNNGVVDDSQLPKDRFSAERLKGVDSTLKIQPAKLEDSAVYLCANSLKRGFHGYTFGSGTRLTVV.

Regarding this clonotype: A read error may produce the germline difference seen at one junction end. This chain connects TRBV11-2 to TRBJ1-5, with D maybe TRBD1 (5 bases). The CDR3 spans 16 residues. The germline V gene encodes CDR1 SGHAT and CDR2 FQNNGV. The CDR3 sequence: CASSSGRAGRDQPQQF. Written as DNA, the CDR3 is TGTGCCAGCAGCTCAGGGAGGGCGGGCAGAGATCAGCCCCAGCAATTT.

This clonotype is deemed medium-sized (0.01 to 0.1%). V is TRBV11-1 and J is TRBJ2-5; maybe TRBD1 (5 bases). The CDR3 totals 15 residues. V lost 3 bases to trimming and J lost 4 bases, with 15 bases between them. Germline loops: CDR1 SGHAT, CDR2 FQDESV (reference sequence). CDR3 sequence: CASSLGVQVRETQYF. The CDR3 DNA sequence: TGTGCCAGCAGCTTGGGTGTACAGGTTAGAGAGACCCAGTACTTC.

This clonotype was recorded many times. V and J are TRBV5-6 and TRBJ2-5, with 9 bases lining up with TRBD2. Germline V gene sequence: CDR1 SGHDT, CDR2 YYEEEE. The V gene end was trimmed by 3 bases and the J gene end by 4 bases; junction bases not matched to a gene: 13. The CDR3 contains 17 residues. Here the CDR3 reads CASSSGAGLAFLETQYF. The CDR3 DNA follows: TGTGCCAGCAGCTCAGGGGCGGGACTAGCTTTTTTAGAGACCCAGTACTTC.

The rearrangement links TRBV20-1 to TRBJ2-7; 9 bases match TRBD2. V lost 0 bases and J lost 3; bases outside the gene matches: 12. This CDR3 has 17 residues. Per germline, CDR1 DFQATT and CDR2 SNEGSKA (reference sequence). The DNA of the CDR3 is TGCAGTGCTAGAGACTTACACACAGGGACTAGCCTCTACGAGCAGTACTTC. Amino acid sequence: CSARDLHTGTSLYEQYF.

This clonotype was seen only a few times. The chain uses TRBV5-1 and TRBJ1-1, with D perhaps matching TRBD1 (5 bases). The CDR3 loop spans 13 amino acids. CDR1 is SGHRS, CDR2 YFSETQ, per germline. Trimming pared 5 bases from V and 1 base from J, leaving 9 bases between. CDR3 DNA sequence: TGCGCCAGCAGATATGACAGGAACACTGAAGCTTTCTTT. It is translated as CASRYDRNTEAFF. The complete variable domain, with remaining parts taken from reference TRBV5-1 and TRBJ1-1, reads KAGVTQTPRYLIKTRGQQVTLSCSPISGHRSVSWYQQTPGQGLQFLFEYFSETQRNKGNFPGRFSGRQFSNSRSEMNVSTLELGDSALYLCASRYDRNTEAFFGQGTRLTVV.

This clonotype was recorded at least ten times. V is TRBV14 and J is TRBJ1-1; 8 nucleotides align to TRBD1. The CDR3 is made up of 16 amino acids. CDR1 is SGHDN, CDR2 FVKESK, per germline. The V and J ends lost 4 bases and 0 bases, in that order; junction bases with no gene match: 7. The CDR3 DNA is TGTGCCAGCAGCCCACGACAGGGGTCGATGAACACTGAAGCTTTCTTT. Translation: CASSPRQGSMNTEAFF.

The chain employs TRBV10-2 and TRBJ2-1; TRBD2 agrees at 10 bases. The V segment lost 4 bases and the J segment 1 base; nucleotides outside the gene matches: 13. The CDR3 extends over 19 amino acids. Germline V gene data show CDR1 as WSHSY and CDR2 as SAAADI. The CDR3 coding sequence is TGCGCCAGCAGTGCCCCTGCTAGCGGGGGCACTCAGTCCTACAATGAGCAGTTCTTC. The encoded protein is CASSAPASGGTQSYNEQFF.

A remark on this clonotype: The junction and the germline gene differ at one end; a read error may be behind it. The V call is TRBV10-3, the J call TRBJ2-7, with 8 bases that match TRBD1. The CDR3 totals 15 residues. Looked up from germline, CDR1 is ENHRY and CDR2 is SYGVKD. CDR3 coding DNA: TGTGACATCAGTGAGTCATACAGGGGGTTCTACGAGCAGTACTTC. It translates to CDISESYRGFYEQYF.

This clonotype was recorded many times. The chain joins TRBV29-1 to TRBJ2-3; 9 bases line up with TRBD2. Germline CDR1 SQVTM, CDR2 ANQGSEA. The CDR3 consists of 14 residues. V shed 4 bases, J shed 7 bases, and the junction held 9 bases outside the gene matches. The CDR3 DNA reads TGCAGCGTTGGTGCGGGAGGGTCCAGGAATACGCAGTATTTT. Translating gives CSVGAGGSRNTQYF.

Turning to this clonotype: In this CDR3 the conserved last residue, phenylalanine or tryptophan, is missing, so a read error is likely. This chain's CDR3 is CATSLTGVGEQYL. DNA of the CDR3: TGTGCCACCAGCTTGACAGGCGTTGGGGAGCAGTACTTA. The chain has TRBV28 and TRBJ2-7; possible D gene TRBD1, 6 bases. This CDR3 has 13 residues. Germline CDR1 is MDHEN and CDR2 is SYDVKM. V gave up 10 bases and J gave up 7 bases, with 20 bases separating them.

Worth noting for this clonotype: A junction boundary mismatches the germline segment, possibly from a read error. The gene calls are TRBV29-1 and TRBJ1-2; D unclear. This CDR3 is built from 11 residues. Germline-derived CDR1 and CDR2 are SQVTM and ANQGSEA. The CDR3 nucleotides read TGCAGCGTATGCGCTAACTATGGCTACACTTTC. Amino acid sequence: CSVCANYGYTF.

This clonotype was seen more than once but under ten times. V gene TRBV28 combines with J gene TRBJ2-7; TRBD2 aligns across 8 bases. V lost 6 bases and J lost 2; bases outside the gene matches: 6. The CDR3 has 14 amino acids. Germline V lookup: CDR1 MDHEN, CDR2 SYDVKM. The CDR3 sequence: CASRLGAGAYEQYF. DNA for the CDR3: TGTGCCAGCAGACTTGGAGCGGGGGCCTACGAGCAGTACTTC. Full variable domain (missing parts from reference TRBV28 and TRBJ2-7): DVKVTQSSRYLVKRTGEKVFLECVQDMDHENMFWYRQDPGLGLRLIYFSYDVKMKEKGDIPEGYSVSREKKERFSLILESASTNQTSMYLCASRLGAGAYEQYFGPGTRLTVT.

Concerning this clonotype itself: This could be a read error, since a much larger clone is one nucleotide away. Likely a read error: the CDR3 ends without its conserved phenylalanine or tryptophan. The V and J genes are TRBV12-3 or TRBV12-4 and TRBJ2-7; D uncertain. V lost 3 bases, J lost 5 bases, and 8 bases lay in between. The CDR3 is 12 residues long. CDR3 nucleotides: TGTGCCAGCAGTTTGTTTCGGGACGAGCAGTACTTA. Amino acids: CASSLFRDEQYL.

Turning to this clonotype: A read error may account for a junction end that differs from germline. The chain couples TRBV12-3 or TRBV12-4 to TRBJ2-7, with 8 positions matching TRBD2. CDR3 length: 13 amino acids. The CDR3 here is CASKAAGDYEQYF. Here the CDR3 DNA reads TGTGCCAGCAAAGCAGCGGGAGACTACGAACAGTACTTC.

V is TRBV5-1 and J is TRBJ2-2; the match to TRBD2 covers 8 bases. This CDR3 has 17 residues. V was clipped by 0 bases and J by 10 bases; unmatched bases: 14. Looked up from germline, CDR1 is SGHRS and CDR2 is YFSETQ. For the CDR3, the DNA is TGCGCCAGCAGCTTGGGTCGTCTAGCGGGTAGTACCCTGGAGCTGTTTTTT. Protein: CASSLGRLAGSTLELFF.

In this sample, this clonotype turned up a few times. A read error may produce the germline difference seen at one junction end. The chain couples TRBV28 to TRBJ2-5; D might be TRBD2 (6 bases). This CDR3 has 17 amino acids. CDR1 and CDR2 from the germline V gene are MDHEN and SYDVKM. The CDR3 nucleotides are TGTGCCAACAGTTCGAGAAGGGAGGCCCTGGCCGCAGAGACCCAGTACTTC. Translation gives CANSSRREALAAETQYF.